The 23 T cell receptor beta chains given below trace back to one sample, sequenced in a study of blood T cell repertoires in COVID-19. The assay was immunoSEQ multiplex PCR, and TCRdb's table has in-frame clones only and misses some. Of over 55,000 clones listed, 87% are singletons. Sequenced sample: peripheral blood. These receptors originate from a man between 45 and 60 years old with active COVID-19.

V and J are TRBV7-9 and TRBJ2-3; TRBD2 matches at 15 bases. CDR1 and CDR2 (germline): SEHNR, FQNEAQ (reference sequence). This CDR3 comprises 15 residues. V lost 8 bases, J lost 4 bases, and 4 bases stayed unmatched. The CDR3 DNA sequence: TGTGCCAGCGGACTAGCGGGAGGGCCATCAGATACGCAGTATTTT. Its protein product is CASGLAGGPSDTQYF.

This chain connects TRBV29-1 to TRBJ1-2, with D possibly TRBD1 on 6 matching bases. The CDR3 is made up of 14 amino acids. V was cut by 3 bases and J by 6 bases, with 17 bases left in between. Germline V lookup: CDR1 SQVTM, CDR2 ANQGSEA. The DNA for the CDR3 is TGCAGCGTTGAGGTTCAGTCAGGGGTTGATGGCTACACCTTC. Translation gives CSVEVQSGVDGYTF.

The chain joins TRBV28 to TRBJ1-4; perhaps TRBD1 as D (5 bases). The CDR3 consists of 12 residues. From germline, CDR1 is MDHEN and CDR2 SYDVKM. The DNA of the CDR3 is TGTGCGGGAGCAGGGAGGGATGAAAAACTGTTTTTT. Translation: CAGAGRDEKLFF. The whole variable domain, remainder taken from reference TRBV28 and TRBJ1-4, is DVKVTQSSRYLVKRTGEKVFLECVQDMDHENMFWYRQDPGLGLRLIYFSYDVKMKEKGDIPEGYSVSREKKERFSLILESASTNQTSMYLCAGAGRDEKLFFGSGTQLSVL.

This rearrangement joins TRBV18 to TRBJ1-1; D unclear. Germline lookup yields CDR1 KGHSH and CDR2 LQKENI. V lost 2 bases to trimming and J lost 2 bases, with 9 bases between them. The CDR3 covers 14 residues. The CDR3 DNA reads as TGTGCCAGCTCACCAACGAGAGGAAACACTGAAGCTTTCTTT. It translates to CASSPTRGNTEAFF.

The chain links TRBV12-3 or TRBV12-4 to TRBJ2-1; no firm D call. This CDR3 is 13 amino acids long. V was shortened by 5 bases and J by 5 bases, with 10 bases between the two germline ends. DNA for the CDR3: TGTGCCAGCAGTCTTACAACCAACAATGAGCAGTTCTTC. Translated: CASSLTTNNEQFF.

The rearrangement joins TRBV6-6 to TRBJ2-2; 11 bases align to TRBD1. The V gene end was trimmed by 7 bases and the J gene end by 4 bases; junction bases not matched to a gene: 8. This CDR3 is 16 amino acids long. CDR1 is MNHNY, CDR2 SVGAGI, per germline (reference sequence). The CDR3 region is CASILGTGGSTGELFF. The CDR3 DNA reads as TGTGCCAGCATCCTCGGGACAGGGGGTAGCACCGGGGAGCTGTTTTTT.

The chain combines TRBV4-1 with TRBJ1-5, with 9 bases that match TRBD1. There are 16 residues in the CDR3. Germline trimming cut 0 bases from V and 6 bases from J; bases unmatched to any gene: 6. Germline assignment: CDR1 MGHRA and CDR2 YSYEKL. The CDR3 is CASSQDKTGGTQPQHF. The CDR3 DNA sequence: TGCGCCAGCAGCCAAGATAAGACAGGGGGTACTCAGCCCCAGCATTTT.

The CDR3 is CASSFAGREQFF. CDR3 nucleotide sequence: TGTGCCAGCAGCTTCGCCGGGAGGGAGCAGTTCTTC. The rearrangement uses TRBV27 and TRBJ2-1; TRBD2 aligns across 7 bases. With 6 bases clipped from V and 10 bases from J, the junction kept 6 bases outside the gene matches. CDR1 MNHEY and CDR2 SMNVEV come from the germline V gene (reference sequence). The CDR3 contains 12 residues.

In its sample, this clone was seen a few times. DNA for the CDR3: TGTGCCAGCAGCTTGGGATTCGGCAGGGGCGAGCAGTACTTC. Translation gives CASSLGFGRGEQYF. The rearrangement uses TRBV5-6 and TRBJ2-7, with a possible D match to TRBD1 (6 bases). Trimming pared 0 bases from V and 6 bases from J, leaving 13 bases between. The CDR3 runs to 14 residues. The germline V gene encodes CDR1 SGHDT and CDR2 YYEEEE.

This chain uses TRBV28 with TRBJ2-7; D possibly corresponds to TRBD2 (6 bases). Germline-derived CDR1 and CDR2 are MDHEN and SYDVKM. This CDR3 comprises 15 residues. V lost 6 bases, J lost 2 bases, and 17 bases lay in between. CDR3 residues: CASSLWGVGTYEQYF. In DNA form, the CDR3 reads TGTGCCAGCAGCCTGTGGGGGGTCGGGACCTACGAGCAGTACTTC.

J is TRBJ1-5 and V is TRBV27, with TRBD1 matching over 9 bases. Germline trimming cut 4 bases from V and 6 bases from J; bases unmatched to any gene: 4. Germline CDR1 and CDR2: MNHEY and SMNVEV (reference sequence). CDR3 size: 14 residues. In nucleotides, the CDR3 is TGTGCCAGCAGTTCCACAGGGGGCGGTCAGCCCCAGCATTTT. As protein: CASSSTGGGQPQHF.

The chain combines TRBV3-1 (or the pseudogene TRBV3-2) with TRBJ1-4; no clear D. The CDR3 runs to 13 residues. Trimming took 0 bases from V and 14 from J, leaving 13 bases between them. Per the germline V gene, CDR1 is LGHDT and CDR2 is YNNKEL (reference sequence). The DNA for the CDR3 is TGTGCCAGCAGCCAAGAGGCAAGGGAGACGCTGTTTTTT. Its translation: CASSQEARETLFF.

The chain joins TRBV24-1 to TRBJ1-4; tentative D call: TRBD1 (6 bases). CDR1 KGHDR and CDR2 SFDVKD come from the germline V gene. Trimming pared 3 bases from V and 8 bases from J, leaving 15 bases between. CDR3 length: 15 residues. DNA for the CDR3: TGTGCCACCAGTGATAACAGGGATGAAGGGGAAAAACTGTTTTTT. Translated, it gives CATSDNRDEGEKLFF.

The chain joins TRBV28 to TRBJ1-2; 7 bases are a match to TRBD1. The J segment lost 8 bases and the V segment lost 4 bases, leaving 10 bases of the junction unmatched. CDR3 length equals 14 residues. The germline V gene has CDR1 MDHEN and CDR2 SYDVKM. The CDR3 nucleotides are TGTGCCAGCAGTTCCCCCGGACAGGAAAAAGGCTACACCTTC. Encoded protein: CASSSPGQEKGYTF.

The chain uses TRBV3-1 (or the pseudogene TRBV3-2) and TRBJ2-5; 14 nucleotides agree with TRBD2. The CDR3 length is 17 residues. Germline V CDR1 and CDR2: LGHDT, YNNKEL (reference sequence). Trimming took 4 bases from V and 4 from J; bases not matched to a gene: 8. The CDR3 region has the DNA TGTGCCAGCAGCCCTGACCTCGGACTAGCGGGAGGAGAGACCCAGTACTTC. Protein: CASSPDLGLAGGETQYF.

The chain is built from TRBV19 and TRBJ2-7, with D unclear. The CDR3 runs to 12 residues. V lost 1 base and J 2 bases, leaving 3 bases between the germline ends. The germline gives CDR1 LNHDA, CDR2 SQIVND (reference sequence). In DNA, the CDR3 is TGTGCCAGTAGTATAGCGGCCTACGAGCAGTACTTC. Translation gives CASSIAAYEQYF. Based on the CDR3 plus reference TRBV19 and TRBJ2-7, the full variable domain is DGGITQSPKYLFRKEGQNVTLSCEQNLNHDAMYWYRQDPGQGLRLIYYSQIVNDFQKGDIAEGYSVSREKKESFPLTVTSAQKNPTAFYLCASSIAAYEQYFGPGTRLTVT.

This clone was counted a few times. The CDR3 reads CASSALTGDFNQPQHF. The CDR3 coding sequence is TGTGCCAGCAGTGCCCTCACAGGGGATTTCAATCAGCCCCAGCATTTT. The chain carries TRBV27 and TRBJ1-5; 7 bases agree with TRBD1. The CDR3 is 16 residues long. The V gene end was trimmed by 5 bases and the J gene end by 3 bases; junction bases not matched to a gene: 10. Per germline, CDR1 MNHEY and CDR2 SMNVEV (reference sequence).

V gene TRBV28 combines with J gene TRBJ2-3; 8 nucleotides match TRBD2. The CDR3 consists of 16 residues. V shed 3 bases, J shed 7 bases, and the junction held 12 bases outside the gene matches. The germline CDR1 and CDR2 sequences are MDHEN and SYDVKM. The chain's CDR3 is CASSLQGQGGGNTQYF. Written as DNA, the CDR3 is TGTGCCAGCAGTTTGCAGGGCCAGGGCGGGGGGAATACGCAGTATTTT.

V and J are TRBV9 and TRBJ2-1, with TRBD1 matching over 8 bases. Germline V gene sequence: CDR1 SGDLS, CDR2 YYNGEE. The junction had 5 bases not matched to a gene; V was cut back by 3 bases and J by 3 bases. CDR3 length equals 15 residues. The chain's CDR3 is CASSAQGAVYNEQFF. The CDR3 nucleotides read TGTGCCAGCAGCGCGCAGGGGGCCGTCTACAATGAGCAGTTCTTC.

J is TRBJ2-3 and V is TRBV5-1; D gene uncertain. The germline V and J ends were trimmed by 0 bases and 6 bases, with 5 bases remaining between them. This CDR3 has 12 amino acids. Germline V gives CDR1 SGHRS, CDR2 YFSETQ. The DNA of the CDR3 is TGCGCCAGCAGCTTGGCCTCTGATACGCAGTATTTT. It is translated as CASSLASDTQYF.

The rearrangement joins TRBV7-2 to TRBJ1-2, with D possibly being TRBD1 (5 bases). The CDR3 is 15 amino acids. Germline lookup yields CDR1 SGHTA and CDR2 FQGNSA. Trimming left V 0 bases short and J 5 bases short, with 13 bases between. The CDR3 loop reads CASSLAGGKVYGYTF. CDR3 bases: TGTGCCAGCAGCTTAGCGGGGGGGAAAGTTTATGGCTACACCTTC.

As DNA, the CDR3 is TGTGCCTGGAGCCCACAGGGGGCAGGGGAAAAACTGTTTTTT. Translation gives CAWSPQGAGEKLFF. V gene TRBV30 combines with J gene TRBJ1-4, with 9 bases fitting TRBD1. The V and J ends lost 3 bases and 8 bases, in that order; junction bases with no gene match: 7. The length of the CDR3 is 14 residues. Germline CDR1 and CDR2: GTSNPN and SVGIG (reference sequence).

The chain joins TRBV6-5 to TRBJ2-7; 7 bases line up with TRBD2. The CDR3 is 12 residues long. The ends lost 6 bases at V and 3 bases at J; junction bases unmatched: 2. CDR1 and CDR2 from the germline V gene are MNHEY and SVGAGI. The CDR3 DNA follows: TGTGCCAGCAGCCGCGGGGGCTACGAGCAGTACTTC. It codes for CASSRGGYEQYF.